The sequence of this T cell receptor (beta chain) was determined in a study of cytomegalovirus exposure and HLA in healthy donors. The study's findings and limits: In an earlier analysis, about 87% or about 30%: the productive usage of most TCR beta V segments.

Amplification used 60 Vbeta primers and 13 Jbeta primers. Sequenced by immunoSEQ multiplex PCR; TCRdb stores in-frame clones only, minus some. The sample lists approximately 170,000 clones; about four fifths were seen once. Germline lookup yields CDR1 MDHEN and CDR2 SYDVKM. The CDR3 runs to 18 residues. Trimming shortened V by 8 bases and J by 0 bases, and 22 bases separated the two germline ends. In the case of this clone: Its antigen is unknown.

J is TRBJ2-2 and V is TRBV28; D may be TRBD2 (6 bases). The source of this sequence is a male donor in good health and CMV-seronegative. The sequencing sample was made of PBMCs. The CDR3 reads CASSVWAWASANTGELFF. The CDR3, as DNA: TGTGCCAGCTCAGTTTGGGCGTGGGCTAGCGCGAACACCGGGGAGCTGTTTTTT.